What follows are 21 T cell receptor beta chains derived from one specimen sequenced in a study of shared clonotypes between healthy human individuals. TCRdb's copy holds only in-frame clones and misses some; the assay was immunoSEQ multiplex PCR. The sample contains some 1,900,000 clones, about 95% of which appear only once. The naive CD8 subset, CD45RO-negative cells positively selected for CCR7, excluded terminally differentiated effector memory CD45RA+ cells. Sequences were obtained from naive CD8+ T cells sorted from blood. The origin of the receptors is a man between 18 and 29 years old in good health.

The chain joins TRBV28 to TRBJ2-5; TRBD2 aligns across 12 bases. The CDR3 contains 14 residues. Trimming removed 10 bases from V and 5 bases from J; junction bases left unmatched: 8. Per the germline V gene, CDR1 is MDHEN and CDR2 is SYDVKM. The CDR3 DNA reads TGTGCCACCCTTCTAGCGGGGGGGCTGGAGACCCAGTACTTC. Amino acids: CATLLAGGLETQYF.

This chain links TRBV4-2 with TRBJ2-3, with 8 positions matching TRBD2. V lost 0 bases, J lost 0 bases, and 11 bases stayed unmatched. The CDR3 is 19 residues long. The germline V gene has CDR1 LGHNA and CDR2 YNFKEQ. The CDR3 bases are TGTGCCAGCAGCCAAGATGGCCCGGGTGAGCGGGGGAGCACAGATACGCAGTATTTT. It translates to CASSQDGPGERGSTDTQYF.

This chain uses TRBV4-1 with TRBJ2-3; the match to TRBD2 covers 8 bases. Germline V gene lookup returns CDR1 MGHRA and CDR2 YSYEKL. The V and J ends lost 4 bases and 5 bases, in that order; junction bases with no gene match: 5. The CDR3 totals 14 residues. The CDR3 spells CASSPAGALDTQYF. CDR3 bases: TGCGCCAGCAGCCCAGCGGGGGCCTTAGATACGCAGTATTTT.

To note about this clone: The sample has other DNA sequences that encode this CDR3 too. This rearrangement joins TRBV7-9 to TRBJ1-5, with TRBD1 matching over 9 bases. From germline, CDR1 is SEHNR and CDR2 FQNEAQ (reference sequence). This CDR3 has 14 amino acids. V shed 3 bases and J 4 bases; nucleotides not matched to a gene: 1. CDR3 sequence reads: CASSLGTGNQPQHF. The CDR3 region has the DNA TGTGCCAGCAGCTTGGGGACAGGGAATCAGCCCCAGCATTTT.

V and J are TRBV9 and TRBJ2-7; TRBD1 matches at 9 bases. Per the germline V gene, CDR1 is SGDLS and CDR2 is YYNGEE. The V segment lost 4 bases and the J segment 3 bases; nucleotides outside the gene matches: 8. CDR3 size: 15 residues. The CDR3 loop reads CASSTSGTGNYEQYF. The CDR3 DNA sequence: TGTGCCAGCAGCACATCCGGGACAGGGAACTACGAGCAGTACTTC.

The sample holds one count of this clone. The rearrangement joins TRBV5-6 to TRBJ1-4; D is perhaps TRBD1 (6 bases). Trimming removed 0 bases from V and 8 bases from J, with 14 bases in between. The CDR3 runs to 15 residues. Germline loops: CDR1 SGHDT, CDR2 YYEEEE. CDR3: CASSLAPGAEEKLFF. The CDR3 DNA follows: TGTGCCAGCAGCTTGGCGCCGGGGGCTGAGGAAAAACTGTTTTTT.

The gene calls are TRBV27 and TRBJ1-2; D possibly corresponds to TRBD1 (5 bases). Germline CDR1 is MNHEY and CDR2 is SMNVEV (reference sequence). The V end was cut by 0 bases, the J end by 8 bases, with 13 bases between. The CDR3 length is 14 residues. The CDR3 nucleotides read TGTGCCAGCAGTTTATCGAAATCGGGGACCGGCTACACCTTC. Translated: CASSLSKSGTGYTF.

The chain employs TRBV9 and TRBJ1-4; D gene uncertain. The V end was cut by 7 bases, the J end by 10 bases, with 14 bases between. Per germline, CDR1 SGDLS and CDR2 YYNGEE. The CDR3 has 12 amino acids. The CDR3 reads CASSGLPGKLFF. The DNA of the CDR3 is TGTGCCAGCTCCGGACTGCCTGGAAAACTGTTTTTT.

The CDR3 DNA reads TGTGCCAGTAGTATTGGATCAGGGGCATTCACTGAAGCTTTCTTT. Amino acids: CASSIGSGAFTEAFF. The rearrangement links TRBV19 to TRBJ1-1; D perhaps matches TRBD1 (6 bases). This CDR3 comprises 15 residues. Germline V CDR1 and CDR2: LNHDA, SQIVND (reference sequence). Trimming removed 3 bases at V and 4 bases at J, with 15 bases between.

CDR3 sequence (DNA): TGTGCCAGCAGTCCACTCCGGACAGGGGGCATCGACTATGGCTACACCTTC. Its translation: CASSPLRTGGIDYGYTF. V gene TRBV27 combines with J gene TRBJ1-2, with 11 bases identical to TRBD1. Germline V gene data show CDR1 as MNHEY and CDR2 as SMNVEV (reference sequence). The CDR3 totals 17 residues. The V segment lost 5 bases and the J segment 3 bases; nucleotides outside the gene matches: 11.

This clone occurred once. CDR3 sequence reads: CASSQGGSGPDYEQYF. The CDR3 DNA reads as TGCGCCAGCAGCCAAGGAGGTAGCGGCCCTGACTACGAGCAGTACTTC. The V and J genes are TRBV4-1 and TRBJ2-7; the D gene is possibly TRBD2 (6 bases). The germline CDR1 and CDR2 sequences are MGHRA and YSYEKL. Trimming removed 1 base from V and 3 bases from J, with 16 bases in between. The CDR3 consists of 16 residues.

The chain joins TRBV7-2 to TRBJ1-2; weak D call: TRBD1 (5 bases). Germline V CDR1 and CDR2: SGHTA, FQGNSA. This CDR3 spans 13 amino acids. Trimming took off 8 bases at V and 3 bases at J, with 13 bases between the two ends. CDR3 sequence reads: CASGTGTYYGYTF. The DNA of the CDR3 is TGTGCCAGCGGGACCGGGACTTACTATGGCTACACCTTC.

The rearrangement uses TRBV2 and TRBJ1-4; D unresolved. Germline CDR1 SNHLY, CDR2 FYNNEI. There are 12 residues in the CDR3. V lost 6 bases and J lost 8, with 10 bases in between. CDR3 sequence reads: CASRLIAEKLFF. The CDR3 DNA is TGTGCCAGCAGGCTGATAGCGGAAAAACTGTTTTTT. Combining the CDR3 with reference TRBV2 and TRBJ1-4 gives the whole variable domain EPEVTQTPSHQVTQMGQEVILRCVPISNHLYFYWYRQILGQKVEFLVSFYNNEISEKSEIFDDQFSVERPDGSNFTLKIRSTKLEDSAMYFCASRLIAEKLFFGSGTQLSVL.

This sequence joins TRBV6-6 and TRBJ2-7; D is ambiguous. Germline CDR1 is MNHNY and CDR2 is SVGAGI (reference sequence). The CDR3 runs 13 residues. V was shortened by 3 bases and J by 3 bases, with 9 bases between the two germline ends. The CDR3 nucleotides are TGTGCCAGCAGTTATTTGAGGAACTACGAGCAGTACTTC. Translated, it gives CASSYLRNYEQYF.

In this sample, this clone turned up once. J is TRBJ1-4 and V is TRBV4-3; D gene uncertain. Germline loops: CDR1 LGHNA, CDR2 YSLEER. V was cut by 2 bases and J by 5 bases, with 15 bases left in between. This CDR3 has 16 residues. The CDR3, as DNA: TGCGCCAGCAGCCAACTCACGGAAGGCCAAAATGAAAAACTGTTTTTT. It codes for CASSQLTEGQNEKLFF.

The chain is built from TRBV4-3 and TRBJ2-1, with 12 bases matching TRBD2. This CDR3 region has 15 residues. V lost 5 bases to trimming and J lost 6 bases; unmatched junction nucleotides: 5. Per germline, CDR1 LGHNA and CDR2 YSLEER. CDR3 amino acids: CASSYGLAGTNEQFF. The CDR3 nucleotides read TGCGCCAGCAGCTATGGACTAGCGGGAACCAATGAGCAGTTCTTC.

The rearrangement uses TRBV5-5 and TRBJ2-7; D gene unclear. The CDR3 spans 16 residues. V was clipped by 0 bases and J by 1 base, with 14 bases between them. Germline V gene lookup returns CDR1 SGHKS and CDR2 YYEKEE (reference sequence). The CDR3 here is CASSLVGGIRSYEQYF. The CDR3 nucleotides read TGTGCCAGCAGCTTGGTTGGTGGGATTAGGTCCTACGAGCAGTACTTC.

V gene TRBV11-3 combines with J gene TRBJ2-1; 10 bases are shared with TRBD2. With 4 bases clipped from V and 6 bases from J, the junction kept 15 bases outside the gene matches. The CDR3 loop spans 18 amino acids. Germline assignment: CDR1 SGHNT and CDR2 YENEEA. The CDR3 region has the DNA TGTGCCAGCAGCTCCCGCTCCCTAGCGGGGGACGATAGCAATGAGCAGTTCTTC. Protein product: CASSSRSLAGDDSNEQFF.

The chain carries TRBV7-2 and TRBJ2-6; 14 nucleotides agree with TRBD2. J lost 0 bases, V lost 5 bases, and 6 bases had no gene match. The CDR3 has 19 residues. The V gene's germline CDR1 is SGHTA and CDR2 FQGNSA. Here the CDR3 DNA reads TGTGCCAGCAGCACGGGACTAGCGGGAGATCGCTCTGGGGCCAACGTCCTGACTTTC. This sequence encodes CASSTGLAGDRSGANVLTF.

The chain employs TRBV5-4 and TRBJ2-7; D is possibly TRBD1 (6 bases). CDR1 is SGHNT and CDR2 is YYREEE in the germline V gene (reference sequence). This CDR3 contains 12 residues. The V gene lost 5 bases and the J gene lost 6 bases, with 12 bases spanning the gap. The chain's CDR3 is CASRQQGSEQYF. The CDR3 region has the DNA TGTGCCAGCAGACAACAGGGAAGCGAGCAGTACTTC.

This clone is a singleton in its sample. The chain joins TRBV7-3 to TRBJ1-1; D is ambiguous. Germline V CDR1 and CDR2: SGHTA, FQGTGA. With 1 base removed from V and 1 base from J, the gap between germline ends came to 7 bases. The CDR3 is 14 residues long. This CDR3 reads CASSLNPGNTEAFF. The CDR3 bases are TGTGCCAGCAGCTTAAATCCCGGGAACACTGAAGCTTTCTTT.